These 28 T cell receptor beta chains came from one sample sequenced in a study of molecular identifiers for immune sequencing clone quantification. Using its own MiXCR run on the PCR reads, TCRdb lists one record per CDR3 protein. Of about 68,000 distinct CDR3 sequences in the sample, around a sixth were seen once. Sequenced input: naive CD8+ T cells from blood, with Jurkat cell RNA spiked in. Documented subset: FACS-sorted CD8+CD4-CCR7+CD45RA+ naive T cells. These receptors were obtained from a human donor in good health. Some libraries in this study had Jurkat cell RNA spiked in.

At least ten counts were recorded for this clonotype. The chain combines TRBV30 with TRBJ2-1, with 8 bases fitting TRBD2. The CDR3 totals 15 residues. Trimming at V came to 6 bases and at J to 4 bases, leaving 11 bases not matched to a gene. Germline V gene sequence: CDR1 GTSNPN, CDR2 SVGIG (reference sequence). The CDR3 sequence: CACHEAGVGYNEQFF. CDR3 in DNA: TGTGCCTGCCACGAAGCGGGAGTGGGGTACAATGAGCAGTTCTTC.

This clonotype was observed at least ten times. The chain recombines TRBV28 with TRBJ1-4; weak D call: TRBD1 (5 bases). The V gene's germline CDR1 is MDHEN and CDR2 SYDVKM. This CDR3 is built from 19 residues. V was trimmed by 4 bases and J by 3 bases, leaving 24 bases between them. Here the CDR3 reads CASSYSGADPNSANEKLFF. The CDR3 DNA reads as TGTGCCAGCAGTTACTCCGGGGCCGACCCGAACTCAGCTAATGAAAAACTGTTTTTT.

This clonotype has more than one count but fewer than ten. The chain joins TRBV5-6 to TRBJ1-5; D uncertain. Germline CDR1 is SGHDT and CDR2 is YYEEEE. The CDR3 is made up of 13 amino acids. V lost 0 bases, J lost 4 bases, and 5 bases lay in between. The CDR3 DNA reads TGTGCCAGCAGCTTGGCAGAGAATCAGCCCCAGCATTTT. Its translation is CASSLAENQPQHF.

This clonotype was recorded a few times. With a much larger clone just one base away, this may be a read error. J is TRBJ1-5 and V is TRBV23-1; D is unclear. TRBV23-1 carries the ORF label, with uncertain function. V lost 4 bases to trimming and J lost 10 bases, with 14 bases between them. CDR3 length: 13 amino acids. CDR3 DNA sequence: TGCGCCAGCAGTCGAAGGGAGGCTGAACCCCAGCATTTT. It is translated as CASSRREAEPQHF.

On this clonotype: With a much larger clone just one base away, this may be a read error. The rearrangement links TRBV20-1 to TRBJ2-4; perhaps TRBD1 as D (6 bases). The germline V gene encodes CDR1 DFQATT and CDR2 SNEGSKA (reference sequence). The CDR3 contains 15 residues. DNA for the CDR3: TGCAGTGCCCGTTCGGCAGGGGTGACCAAAAACACTCAGTACTTC. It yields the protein CSARSAGVTKNTQYF.

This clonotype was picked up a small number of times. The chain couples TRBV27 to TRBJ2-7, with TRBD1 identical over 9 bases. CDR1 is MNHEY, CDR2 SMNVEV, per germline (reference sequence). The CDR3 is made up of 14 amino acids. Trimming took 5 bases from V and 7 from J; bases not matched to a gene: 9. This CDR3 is CASSLRGQGWEQYF. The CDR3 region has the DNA TGTGCCAGCAGTCTAAGGGGACAGGGTTGGGAGCAGTACTTC.

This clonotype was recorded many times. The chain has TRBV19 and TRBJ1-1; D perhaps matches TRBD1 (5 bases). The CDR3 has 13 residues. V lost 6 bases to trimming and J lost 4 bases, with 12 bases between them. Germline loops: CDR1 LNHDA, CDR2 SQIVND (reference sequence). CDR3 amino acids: CASSVTGGTEAFF. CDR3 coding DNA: TGTGCCAGTAGCGTAACTGGGGGCACTGAAGCTTTCTTT.

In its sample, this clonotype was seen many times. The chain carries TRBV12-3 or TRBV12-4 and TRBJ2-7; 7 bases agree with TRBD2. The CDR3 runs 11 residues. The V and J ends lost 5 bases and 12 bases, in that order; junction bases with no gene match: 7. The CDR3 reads CASSLGLEVYF. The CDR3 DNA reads TGTGCCAGCAGTCTCGGACTAGAGGTGTACTTC.

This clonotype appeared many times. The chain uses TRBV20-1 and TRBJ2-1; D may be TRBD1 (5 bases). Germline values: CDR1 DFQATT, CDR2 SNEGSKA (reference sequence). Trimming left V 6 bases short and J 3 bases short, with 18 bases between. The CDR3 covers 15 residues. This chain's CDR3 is CSAGEQALLYNEQFF. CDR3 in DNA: TGCAGTGCAGGGGAACAGGCTCTGCTCTACAATGAGCAGTTCTTC.

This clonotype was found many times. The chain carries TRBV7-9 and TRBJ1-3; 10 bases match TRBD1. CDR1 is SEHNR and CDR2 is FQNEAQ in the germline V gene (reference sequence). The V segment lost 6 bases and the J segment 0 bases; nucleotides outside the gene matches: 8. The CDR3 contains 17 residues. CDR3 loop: CASSYPRTGGSGNTIYF. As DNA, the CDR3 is TGTGCCAGCAGTTATCCACGGACAGGGGGCTCTGGAAACACCATATATTTT.

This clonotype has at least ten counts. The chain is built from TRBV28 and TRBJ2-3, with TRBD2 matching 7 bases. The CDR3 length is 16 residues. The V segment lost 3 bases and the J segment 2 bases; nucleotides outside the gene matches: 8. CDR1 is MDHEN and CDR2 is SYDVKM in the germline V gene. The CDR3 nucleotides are TGTGCCAGCAGTTTTACCCTAGCGGACTACACAGATACGCAGTATTTT. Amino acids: CASSFTLADYTDTQYF. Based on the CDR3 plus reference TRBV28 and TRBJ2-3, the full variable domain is DVKVTQSSRYLVKRTGEKVFLECVQDMDHENMFWYRQDPGLGLRLIYFSYDVKMKEKGDIPEGYSVSREKKERFSLILESASTNQTSMYLCASSFTLADYTDTQYFGPGTRLTVL.

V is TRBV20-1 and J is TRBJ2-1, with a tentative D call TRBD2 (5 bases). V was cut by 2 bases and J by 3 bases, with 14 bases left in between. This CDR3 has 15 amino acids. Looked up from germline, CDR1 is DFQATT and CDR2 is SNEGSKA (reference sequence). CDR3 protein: CSARSVPSLYNEQFF. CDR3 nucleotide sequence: TGCAGTGCTAGATCCGTGCCTAGCCTCTACAATGAGCAGTTCTTC.

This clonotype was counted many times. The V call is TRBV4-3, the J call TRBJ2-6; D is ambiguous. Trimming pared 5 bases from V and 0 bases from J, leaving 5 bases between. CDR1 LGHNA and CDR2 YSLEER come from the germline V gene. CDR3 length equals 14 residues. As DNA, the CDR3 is TGCGCCAGCAGCGATTTCTCTGGGGCCAACGTCCTGACTTTC. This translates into CASSDFSGANVLTF.

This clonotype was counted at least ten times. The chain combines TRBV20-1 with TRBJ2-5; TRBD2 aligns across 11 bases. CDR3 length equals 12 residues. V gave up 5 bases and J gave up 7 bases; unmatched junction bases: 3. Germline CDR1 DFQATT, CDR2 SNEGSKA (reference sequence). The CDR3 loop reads CSAQTSGTTQYF. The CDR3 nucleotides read TGCAGTGCTCAGACTAGCGGGACGACCCAGTACTTC.

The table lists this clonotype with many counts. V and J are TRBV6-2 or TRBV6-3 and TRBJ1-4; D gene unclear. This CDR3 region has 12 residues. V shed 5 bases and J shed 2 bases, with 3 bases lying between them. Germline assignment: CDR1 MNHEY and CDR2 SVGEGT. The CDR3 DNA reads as TGTGCCAGCAGTGGGACTAATGAAAAACTGTTTTTT. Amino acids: CASSGTNEKLFF.

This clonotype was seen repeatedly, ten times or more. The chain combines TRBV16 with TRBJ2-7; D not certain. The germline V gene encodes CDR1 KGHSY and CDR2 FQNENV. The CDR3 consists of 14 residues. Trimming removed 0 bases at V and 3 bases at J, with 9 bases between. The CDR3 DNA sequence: TGTGCCAGCAGCCAATCTTATAGCATCTACGAGCAGTACTTC. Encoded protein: CASSQSYSIYEQYF.

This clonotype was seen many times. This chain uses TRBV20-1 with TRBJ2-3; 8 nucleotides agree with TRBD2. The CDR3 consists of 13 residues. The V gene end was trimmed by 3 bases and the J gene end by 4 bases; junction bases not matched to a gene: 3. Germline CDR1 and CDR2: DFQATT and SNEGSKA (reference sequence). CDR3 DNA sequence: TGCAGTGCTAGGCGGGAGGCGGCAGATACGCAGTATTTT. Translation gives CSARREAADTQYF.

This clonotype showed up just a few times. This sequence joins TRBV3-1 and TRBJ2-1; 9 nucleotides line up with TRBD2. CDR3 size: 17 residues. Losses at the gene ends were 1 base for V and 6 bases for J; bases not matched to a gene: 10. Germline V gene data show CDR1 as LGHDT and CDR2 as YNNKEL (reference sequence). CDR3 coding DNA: TGTGCCAGCAGCCAAGCGGCGGGAGGGCCATGGATCAATGAGCAGTTCTTC. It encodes CASSQAAGGPWINEQFF.

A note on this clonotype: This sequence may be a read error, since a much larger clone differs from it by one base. The CDR3 protein is CASRDRVAGTDTRYF. The CDR3 DNA follows: TGTGCCAGCCGGGACAGGGTTGCGGGAACAGATACGCGGTATTTT. The chain uses TRBV11-2 and TRBJ2-3; TRBD1 aligns across 9 bases. The CDR3 loop spans 15 amino acids. Germline CDR1 reads SGHAT; CDR2 reads FQNNGV.

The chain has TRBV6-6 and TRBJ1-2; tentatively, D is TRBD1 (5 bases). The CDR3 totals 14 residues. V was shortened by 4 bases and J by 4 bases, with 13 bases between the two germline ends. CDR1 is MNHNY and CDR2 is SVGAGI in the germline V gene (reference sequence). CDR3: CASSSGGMIYGYTF. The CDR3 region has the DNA TGTGCCAGCAGTTCGGGGGGAATGATCTATGGCTACACCTTC.

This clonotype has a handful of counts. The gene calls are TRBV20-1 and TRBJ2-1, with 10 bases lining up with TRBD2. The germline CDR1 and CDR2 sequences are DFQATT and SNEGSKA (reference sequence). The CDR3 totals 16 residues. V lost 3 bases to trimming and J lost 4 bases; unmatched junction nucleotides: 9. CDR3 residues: CSARRSRTSGYNEQFF. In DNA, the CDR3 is TGCAGTGCTAGGCGTTCCAGGACTAGCGGATACAATGAGCAGTTCTTC.

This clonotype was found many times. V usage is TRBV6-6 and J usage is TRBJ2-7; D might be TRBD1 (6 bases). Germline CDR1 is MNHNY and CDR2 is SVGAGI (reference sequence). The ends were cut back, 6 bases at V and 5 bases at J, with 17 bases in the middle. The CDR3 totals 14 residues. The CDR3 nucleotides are TGTGCCAGCAGCCCAGACAGGTTTCGGGACGAGCAGTACTTC. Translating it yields CASSPDRFRDEQYF.

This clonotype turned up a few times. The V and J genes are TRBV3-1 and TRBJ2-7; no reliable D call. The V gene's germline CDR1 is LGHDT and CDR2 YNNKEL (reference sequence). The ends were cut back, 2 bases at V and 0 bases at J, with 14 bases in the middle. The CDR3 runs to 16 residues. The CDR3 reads CASSQSGLASSYEQYF. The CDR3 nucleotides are TGTGCCAGCAGCCAATCTGGCCTGGCAAGCTCCTACGAGCAGTACTTC.

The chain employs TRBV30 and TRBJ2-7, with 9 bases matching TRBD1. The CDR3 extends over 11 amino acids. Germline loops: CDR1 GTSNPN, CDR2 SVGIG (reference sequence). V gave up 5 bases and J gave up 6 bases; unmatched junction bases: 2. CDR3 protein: CAWGTGSEQYF. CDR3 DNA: TGTGCCTGGGGGACAGGGAGCGAGCAGTACTTC. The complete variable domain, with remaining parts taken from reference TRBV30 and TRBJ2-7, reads SQTIHQWPATLVQPVGSPLSLECTVEGTSNPNLYWYRQAAGRGLQLLFYSVGIGQISSEVPQNLSASRPQDRQFILSSKKLLLSDSGFYLCAWGTGSEQYFGPGTRLTVT.

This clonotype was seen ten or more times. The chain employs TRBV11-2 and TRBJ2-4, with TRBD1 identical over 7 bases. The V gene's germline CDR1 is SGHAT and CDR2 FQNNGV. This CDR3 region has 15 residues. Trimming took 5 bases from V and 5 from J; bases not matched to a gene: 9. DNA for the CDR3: TGTGCCAGCAGCCGGGGAACAGGGGTTGAAAACATTCAGTACTTC. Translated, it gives CASSRGTGVENIQYF.

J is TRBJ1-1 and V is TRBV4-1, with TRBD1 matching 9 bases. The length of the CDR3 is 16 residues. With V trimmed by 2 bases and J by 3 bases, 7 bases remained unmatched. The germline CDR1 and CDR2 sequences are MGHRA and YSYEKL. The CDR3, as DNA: TGCGCCAGCAGCCAATTTACAGGGGGCCGGTACACTGAAGCTTTCTTT. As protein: CASSQFTGGRYTEAFF.

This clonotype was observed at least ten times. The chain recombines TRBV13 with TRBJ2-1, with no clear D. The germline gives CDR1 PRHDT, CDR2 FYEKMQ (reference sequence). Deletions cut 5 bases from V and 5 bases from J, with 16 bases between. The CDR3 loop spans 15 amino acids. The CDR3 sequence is CASSPPNGWHNEQFF. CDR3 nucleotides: TGTGCCAGCAGCCCGCCGAACGGGTGGCACAATGAGCAGTTCTTC.

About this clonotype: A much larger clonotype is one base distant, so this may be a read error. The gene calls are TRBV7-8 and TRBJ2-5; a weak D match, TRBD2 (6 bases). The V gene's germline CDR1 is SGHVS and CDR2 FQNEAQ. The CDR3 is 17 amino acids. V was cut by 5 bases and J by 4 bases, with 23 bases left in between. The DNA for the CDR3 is TGTGCCAGCAGCCCTTTTATAGGGCGGGAATGGGGAGAGACCCAGTACTTC. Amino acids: CASSPFIGREWGETQYF.